The 16 T cell receptor beta chains reported below all come from one sample, sequenced in a study of regulatory T cells in long-lasting Graves disease. For TCR beta, libraries came from iRepertoire HTBI primers and Arm-PCR of CDR3 regions. Each CDR3 protein gets one entry after TCRdb re-called the multiplex PCR reads with MiXCR. The data show about 620,000 distinct CDR3 sequences, around 17% seen once. Stated time point: newly diagnosed GD, antithyroid drugs for less than 3 months. Scientists built the TCR library using RNA that was extracted from PBMCs. The sample was also linked to a second study, of T cells in Graves' hyperthyroidism and ophthalmopathy.

The sample in question was peripheral blood mononuclear cells (PBMCs), obtained at new diagnosis, from a patient treated with antithyroid drugs. Receptors originate from a woman younger than 45 with Graves disease.

This clonotype appeared a few times. The gene calls are TRBV4-1 and TRBJ1-2, with D maybe TRBD1 (6 bases). CDR1 is MGHRA and CDR2 is YSYEKL in the germline V gene. The V end was cut by 0 bases, the J end by 8 bases, with 13 bases between. This CDR3 contains 14 residues. The CDR3: CASSQEGGVGGYTF. CDR3 sequence (DNA): TGCGCCAGCAGCCAAGAGGGGGGCGTCGGGGGCTACACCTTC.

For this clonotype: A much more abundant neighbour one base away suggests this may be a read error. The genes are TRBV2 and TRBJ1-1, with D perhaps matching TRBD1 (5 bases). V was shortened by 7 bases and J by 1 base, with 16 bases between the two germline ends. This CDR3 contains 15 residues. Germline CDR1 SNHLY, CDR2 FYNNEI. The CDR3 region has the DNA TGTGCCAGCATCCTTGAAGGGACGAGGAACACTGAAGCTTTCTTT. It codes for CASILEGTRNTEAFF.

The J gene is TRBJ2-2, the V gene TRBV10-3; D may be TRBD1 (5 bases). V gave up 6 bases and J gave up 6 bases, with 17 bases separating them. There are 15 residues in the CDR3. The germline V gene encodes CDR1 ENHRY and CDR2 SYGVKD. DNA for the CDR3: TGTGCCATCAGCCCATCGACAGAAACTGCCGGGGAGCTGTTTTTT. The encoded protein is CAISPSTETAGELFF.

The V gene is TRBV9, the J gene TRBJ2-1; possible D gene TRBD2, 5 bases. Germline V lookup: CDR1 SGDLS, CDR2 YYNGEE. V was shortened by 0 bases and J by 8 bases, with 15 bases between the two germline ends. CDR3 length: 15 residues. The CDR3 region is CASSVVGAARDEQFF. CDR3 in DNA: TGTGCCAGCAGCGTAGTGGGAGCGGCCCGGGATGAGCAGTTCTTC. Using reference TRBV9 and TRBJ2-1 for the parts outside the CDR3, the full variable domain is DSGVTQTPKHLITATGQRVTLRCSPRSGDLSVYWYQQSLDQGLQFLIQYYNGEERAKGNILERFSAQQFPDLHSELNLSSLELGDSALYFCASSVVGAARDEQFFGPGTRLTVL.

In its sample, this clonotype was seen many times. This chain uses TRBV7-8 with TRBJ2-3, with D possibly being TRBD1 or TRBD2 (6 bases each). The CDR3 totals 16 residues. Germline V gene sequence: CDR1 SGHVS, CDR2 FQNEAQ. Trimming pared 1 base from V and 4 bases from J, leaving 15 bases between. The CDR3 is CASSLVTGGKADTQYF. The CDR3, as DNA: TGTGCCAGCAGCTTAGTAACCGGGGGCAAGGCAGATACGCAGTATTTT. Using reference TRBV7-8 and TRBJ2-3 for the parts outside the CDR3, the full variable domain is GAGVSQSPRYKVAKRGQDVALRCDPISGHVSLFWYQQALGQGPEFLTYFQNEAQLDKSGLPSDRFFAERPEGSVSTLKIQRTQQEDSAVYLCASSLVTGGKADTQYFGPGTRLTVL.

This clonotype has more than one count but fewer than ten. The chain recombines TRBV2 with TRBJ1-2; a possible D gene is TRBD1 (6 bases). The germline gives CDR1 SNHLY, CDR2 FYNNEI. This CDR3 comprises 13 residues. Trimming removed 6 bases at V and 7 bases at J, with 15 bases between. The CDR3 coding sequence is TGTGCCAGCAGGGGGGCGGGCGCCGGTGGCTACACCTTC. It encodes CASRGAGAGGYTF. Using reference TRBV2 and TRBJ1-2 for the parts outside the CDR3, the full variable domain is EPEVTQTPSHQVTQMGQEVILRCVPISNHLYFYWYRQILGQKVEFLVSFYNNEISEKSEIFDDQFSVERPDGSNFTLKIRSTKLEDSAMYFCASRGAGAGGYTFGSGTRLTVV.

Only one count was recorded for this clonotype. The chain uses TRBV19 and TRBJ2-6, with D possibly TRBD2 on 5 matching bases. Germline CDR1 and CDR2: LNHDA and SQIVND (reference sequence). The CDR3 runs 16 residues. The V end was cut by 5 bases, the J end by 4 bases, with 15 bases between. As DNA, the CDR3 is TGTGCCAGTAGTGGACTGCCTGGTCCGGGGGCCAACGTCCTGACTTTC. This codes for CASSGLPGPGANVLTF.

This clonotype was seen a few times. The V call is TRBV6-5, the J call TRBJ2-2, with D uncertain. Trimming stripped 0 bases from V and 2 bases from J, with 13 bases between. CDR1 is MNHEY, CDR2 SVGAGI, per germline. The CDR3 runs 17 residues. DNA of the CDR3: TGTGCCAGCAGTTACTCGATGTCTGTCGGAAACACCGGGGAGCTGTTTTTT. Amino acids: CASSYSMSVGNTGELFF.

This chain links TRBV5-8 with TRBJ2-2; D is ambiguous. The V end lost 6 bases, the J end lost 0 bases, and 21 bases lay between the germline ends. The CDR3 consists of 18 residues. Germline assignment: CDR1 SGHTS and CDR2 YDEGEE. The CDR3 bases are TGTGCCAGCACCCTAGAGATAGGGCCCCTAGCGAACACCGGGGAGCTGTTTTTT. Its translation is CASTLEIGPLANTGELFF.

V is TRBV19 and J is TRBJ2-3, with 7 bases matching TRBD1. There are 14 residues in the CDR3. The germline CDR1 and CDR2 sequences are LNHDA and SQIVND (reference sequence). V lost 8 bases and J lost 1; bases outside the gene matches: 6. In nucleotides, the CDR3 is TGTGCCAGTGGTTGGCAGGGGGGCACAGATACGCAGTATTTT. Translation: CASGWQGGTDTQYF.

This clonotype was picked up a small number of times. The CDR3 sequence is CACATSRTGELFF. CDR3 coding DNA: TGTGCCTGCGCGACTAGTCGGACCGGGGAGCTGTTTTTT. The genes are TRBV30 and TRBJ2-2; weak D call: TRBD2 (6 bases). The CDR3 contains 13 residues. The germline V gene has CDR1 GTSNPN and CDR2 SVGIG (reference sequence). Trimming shortened V by 6 bases and J by 5 bases, and 13 bases separated the two germline ends.

The chain recombines TRBV11-1 with TRBJ2-1; TRBD2 aligns across 11 bases. TRBJ2-5 explains the end of the DNA better; the J call may be wrong. Germline CDR1 is SGHAT and CDR2 is FQDESV (reference sequence). The CDR3 sequence is 16 residues long. The CDR3 protein is CASSPRRLAGQETQYF. CDR3 sequence (DNA): TGTGCCAGCTCCCCCAGGAGACTAGCGGGACAAGAGACCCAGTACTTC.

The table lists this clonotype with a few counts. This chain links TRBV19 with TRBJ2-1, with TRBD2 matching 7 bases. V trimming: 7 bases; J trimming: 6 bases; junction bases outside the gene matches: 9. Germline CDR1 is LNHDA and CDR2 is SQIVND (reference sequence). The CDR3 length is 14 residues. The CDR3, as DNA: TGTGCCAGTAAATCGCAAGCGGGACGCAATGAGCAGTTCTTC. Translated: CASKSQAGRNEQFF.

This clonotype was observed many times. The chain combines TRBV28 with TRBJ2-5; TRBD2 matches 13 bases. This CDR3 contains 17 residues. Germline trimming cut 6 bases from V and 0 bases from J; bases unmatched to any gene: 7. CDR1 and CDR2 (germline): MDHEN, SYDVKM. CDR3 residues: CASSKPGTSGNQETQYF. CDR3 coding DNA: TGTGCCAGCAGCAAACCCGGGACTAGCGGGAACCAAGAGACCCAGTACTTC.

The V and J genes are TRBV28 and TRBJ1-2, with 8 bases lining up with TRBD1. The germline CDR1 and CDR2 sequences are MDHEN and SYDVKM. V was clipped by 9 bases and J by 4 bases; unmatched bases: 7. The CDR3 spans 13 residues. The CDR3 DNA follows: TGTGCCAGTGGACAGGGTGGGGGCTATGGCTACACCTTC. It specifies CASGQGGGYGYTF.

This clonotype was recorded at least ten times. The chain's CDR3 is CASSPGSTGYTF. CDR3 sequence (DNA): TGTGCCAGCAGCCCTGGGTCTACGGGCTACACCTTC. This chain uses TRBV28 with TRBJ1-2; D is uncertain. Trimming stripped 6 bases from V and 8 bases from J, with 13 bases between. There are 12 residues in the CDR3. CDR1 is MDHEN, CDR2 SYDVKM, per germline.